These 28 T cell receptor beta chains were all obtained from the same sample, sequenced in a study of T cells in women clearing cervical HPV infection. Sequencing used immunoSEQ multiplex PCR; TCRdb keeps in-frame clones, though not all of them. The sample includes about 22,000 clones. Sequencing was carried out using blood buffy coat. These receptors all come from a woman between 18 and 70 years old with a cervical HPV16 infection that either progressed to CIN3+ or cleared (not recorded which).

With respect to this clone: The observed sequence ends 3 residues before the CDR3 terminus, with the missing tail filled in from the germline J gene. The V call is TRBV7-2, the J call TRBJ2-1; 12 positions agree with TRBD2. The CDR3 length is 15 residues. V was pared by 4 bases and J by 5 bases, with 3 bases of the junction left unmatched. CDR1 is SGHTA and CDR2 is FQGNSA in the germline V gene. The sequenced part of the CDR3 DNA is TGTGCCAGCAGCTGGACTAGCGGGAACAACAATGAG. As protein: CASSWTSGNNNE. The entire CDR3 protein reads CASSWTSGNNNEQFF.

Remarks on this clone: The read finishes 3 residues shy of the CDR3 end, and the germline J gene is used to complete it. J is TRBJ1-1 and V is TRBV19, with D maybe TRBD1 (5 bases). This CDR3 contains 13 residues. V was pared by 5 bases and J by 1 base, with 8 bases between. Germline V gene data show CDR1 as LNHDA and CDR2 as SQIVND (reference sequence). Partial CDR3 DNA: TGTGCCAGTAGTGAAACAGGGAACACTGAA. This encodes CASSETGNTE. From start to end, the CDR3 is CASSETGNTEAFF.

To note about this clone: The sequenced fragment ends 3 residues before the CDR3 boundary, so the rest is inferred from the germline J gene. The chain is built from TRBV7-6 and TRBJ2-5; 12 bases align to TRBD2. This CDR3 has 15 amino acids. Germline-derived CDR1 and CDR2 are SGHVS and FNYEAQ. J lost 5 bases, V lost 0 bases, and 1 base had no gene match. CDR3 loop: CASSLALAGGETQYF. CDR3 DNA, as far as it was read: TGTGCCAGCAGCTTAGCACTAGCGGGAGGCGAGACC.

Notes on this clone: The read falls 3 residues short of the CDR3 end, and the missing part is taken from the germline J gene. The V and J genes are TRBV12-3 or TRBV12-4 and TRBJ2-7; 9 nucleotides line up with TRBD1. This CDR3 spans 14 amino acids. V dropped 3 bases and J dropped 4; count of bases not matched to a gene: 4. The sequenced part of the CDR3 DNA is TGTGCCAGCAGTTTTTTCGGACAGGGGTACGAG. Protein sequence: CASSFFGQGYE. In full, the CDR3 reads CASSFFGQGYEQYF.

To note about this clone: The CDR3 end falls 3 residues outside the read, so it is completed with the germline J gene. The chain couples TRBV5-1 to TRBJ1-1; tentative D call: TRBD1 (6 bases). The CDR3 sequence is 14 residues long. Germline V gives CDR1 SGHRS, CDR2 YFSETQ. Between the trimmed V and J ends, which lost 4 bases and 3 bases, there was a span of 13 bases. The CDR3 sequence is CASSLDSLDTEAFF. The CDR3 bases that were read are TGCGCCAGCAGCCTGGACAGTCTGGACACTGAA.

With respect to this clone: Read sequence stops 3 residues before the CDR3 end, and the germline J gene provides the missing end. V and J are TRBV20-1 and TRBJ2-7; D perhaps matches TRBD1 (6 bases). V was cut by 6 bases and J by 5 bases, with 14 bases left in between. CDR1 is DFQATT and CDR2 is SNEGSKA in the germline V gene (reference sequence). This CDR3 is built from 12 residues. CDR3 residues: CSAEDSLDEQYF. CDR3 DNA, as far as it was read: TGCAGTGCGGAGGACAGTTTGGACGAG.

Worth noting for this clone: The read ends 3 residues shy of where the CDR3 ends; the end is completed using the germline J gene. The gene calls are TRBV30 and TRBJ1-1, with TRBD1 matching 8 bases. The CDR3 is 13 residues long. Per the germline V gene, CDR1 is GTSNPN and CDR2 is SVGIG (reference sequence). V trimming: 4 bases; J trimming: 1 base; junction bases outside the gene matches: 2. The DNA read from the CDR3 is TGTGCCTGGACAGGGGGCCCGAACACTGAA. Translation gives CAWTGGPNTE. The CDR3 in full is CAWTGGPNTEAFF.

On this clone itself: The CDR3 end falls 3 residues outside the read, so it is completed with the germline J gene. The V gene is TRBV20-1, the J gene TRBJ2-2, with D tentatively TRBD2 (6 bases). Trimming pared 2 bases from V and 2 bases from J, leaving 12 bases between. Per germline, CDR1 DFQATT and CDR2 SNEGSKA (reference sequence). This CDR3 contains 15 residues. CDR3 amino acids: CSARSGRINTGELFF. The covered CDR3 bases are TGCAGTGCTAGAAGCGGGCGGATAAACACCGGGGAG.

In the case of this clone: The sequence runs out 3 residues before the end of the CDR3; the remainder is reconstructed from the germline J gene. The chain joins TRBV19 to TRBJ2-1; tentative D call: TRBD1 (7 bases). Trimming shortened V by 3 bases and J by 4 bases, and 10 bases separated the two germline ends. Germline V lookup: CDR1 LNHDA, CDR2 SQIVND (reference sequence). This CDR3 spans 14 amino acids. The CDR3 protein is CASSMGGQYNEQFF. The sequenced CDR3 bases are TGTGCCAGTAGTATGGGGGGACAGTACAATGAG. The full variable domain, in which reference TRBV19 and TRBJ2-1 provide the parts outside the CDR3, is DGGITQSPKYLFRKEGQNVTLSCEQNLNHDAMYWYRQDPGQGLRLIYYSQIVNDFQKGDIAEGYSVSREKKESFPLTVTSAQKNPTAFYLCASSMGGQYNEQFFGPGTRLTVL.

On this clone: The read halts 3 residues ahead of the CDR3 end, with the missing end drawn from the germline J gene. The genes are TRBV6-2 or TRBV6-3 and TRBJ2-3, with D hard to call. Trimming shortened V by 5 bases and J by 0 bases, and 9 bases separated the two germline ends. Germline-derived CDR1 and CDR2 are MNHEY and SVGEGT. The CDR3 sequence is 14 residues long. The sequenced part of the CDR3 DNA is TGTGCCAGCAGTAATCGGTTTAGCACAGATACG. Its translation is CASSNRFSTDT. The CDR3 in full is CASSNRFSTDTQYF.

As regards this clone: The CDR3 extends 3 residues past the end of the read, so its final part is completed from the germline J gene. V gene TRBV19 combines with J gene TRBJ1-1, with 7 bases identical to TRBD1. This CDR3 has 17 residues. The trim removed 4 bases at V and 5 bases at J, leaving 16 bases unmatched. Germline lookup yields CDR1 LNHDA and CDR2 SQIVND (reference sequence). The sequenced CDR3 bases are TGTGCCAGTAGTAGAGAGCCGGGACAGAGGGCGGGAACTGAA. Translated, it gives CASSREPGQRAGTE. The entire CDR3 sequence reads CASSREPGQRAGTEAFF.

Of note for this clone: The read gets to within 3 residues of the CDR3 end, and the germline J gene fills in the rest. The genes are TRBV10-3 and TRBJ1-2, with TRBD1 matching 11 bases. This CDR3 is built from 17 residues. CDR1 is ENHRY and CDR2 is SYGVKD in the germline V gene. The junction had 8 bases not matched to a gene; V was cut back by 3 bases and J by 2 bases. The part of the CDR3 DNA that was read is TGTGCCATCAGTGAACCGGGACAGGGGGGTCGGAACTATGGC. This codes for CAISEPGQGGRNYG. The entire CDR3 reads CAISEPGQGGRNYGYTF.

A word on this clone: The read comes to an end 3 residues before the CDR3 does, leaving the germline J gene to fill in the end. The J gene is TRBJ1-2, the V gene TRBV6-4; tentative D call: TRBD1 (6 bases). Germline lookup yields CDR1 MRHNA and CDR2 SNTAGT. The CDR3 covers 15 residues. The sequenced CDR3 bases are TGTGCCAGCAGTGACTCGATACAGGGAGCGAGGGGC. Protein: CASSDSIQGARG. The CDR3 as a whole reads CASSDSIQGARGYTF.

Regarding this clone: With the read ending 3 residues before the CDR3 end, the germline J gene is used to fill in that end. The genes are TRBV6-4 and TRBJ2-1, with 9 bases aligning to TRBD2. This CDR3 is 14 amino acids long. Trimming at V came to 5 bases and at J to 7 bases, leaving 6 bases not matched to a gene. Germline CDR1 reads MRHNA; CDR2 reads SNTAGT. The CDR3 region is CASSQAGGLNEQFF. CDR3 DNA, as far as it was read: TGTGCCAGCAGTCAAGCGGGGGGTTTGAATGAG.

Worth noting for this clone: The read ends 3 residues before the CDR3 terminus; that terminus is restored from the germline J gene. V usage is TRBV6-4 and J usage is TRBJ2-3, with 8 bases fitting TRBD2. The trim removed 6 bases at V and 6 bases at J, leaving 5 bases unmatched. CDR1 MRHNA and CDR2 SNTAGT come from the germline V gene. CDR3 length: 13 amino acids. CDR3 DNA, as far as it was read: TGTGCCAGCAGATCGACTAGCGCCGATACG. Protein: CASRSTSADT. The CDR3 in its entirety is CASRSTSADTQYF.

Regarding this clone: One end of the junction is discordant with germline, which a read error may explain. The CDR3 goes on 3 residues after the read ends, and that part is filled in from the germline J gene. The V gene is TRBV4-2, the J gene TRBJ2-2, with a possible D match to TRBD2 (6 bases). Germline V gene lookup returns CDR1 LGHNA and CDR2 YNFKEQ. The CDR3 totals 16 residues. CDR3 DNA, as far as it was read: TGCGCCAGCAGCCAAGATAGCGGATTTACCACCGGGGAG. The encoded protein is CASSQDSGFTTGE. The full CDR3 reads CASSQDSGFTTGELFF.

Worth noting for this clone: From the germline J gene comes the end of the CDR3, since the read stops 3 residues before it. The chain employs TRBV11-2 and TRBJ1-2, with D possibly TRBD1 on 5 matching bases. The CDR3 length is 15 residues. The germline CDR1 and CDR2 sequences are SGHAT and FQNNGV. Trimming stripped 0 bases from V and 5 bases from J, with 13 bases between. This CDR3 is CASSLDSGTGYGYTF. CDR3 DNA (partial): TGTGCCAGCAGCTTAGATTCAGGGACTGGTTATGGC.

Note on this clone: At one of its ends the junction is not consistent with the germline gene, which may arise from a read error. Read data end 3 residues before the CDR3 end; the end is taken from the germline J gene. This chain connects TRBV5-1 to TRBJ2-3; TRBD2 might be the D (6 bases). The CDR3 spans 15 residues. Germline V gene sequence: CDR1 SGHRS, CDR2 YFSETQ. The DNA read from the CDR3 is TGCGCCAGCGAGTTAACCGGGGGTTACACAGGTACG. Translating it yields CASELTGGYTGT. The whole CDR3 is CASELTGGYTGTQYF.

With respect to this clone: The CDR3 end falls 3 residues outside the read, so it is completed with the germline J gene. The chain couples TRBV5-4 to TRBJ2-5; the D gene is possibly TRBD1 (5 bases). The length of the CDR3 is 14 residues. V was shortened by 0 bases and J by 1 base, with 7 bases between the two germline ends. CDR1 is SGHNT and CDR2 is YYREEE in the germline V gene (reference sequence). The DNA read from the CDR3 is TGTGCCAGCAGCTTGGTGGGGCTCCAAGAGACC. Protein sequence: CASSLVGLQET. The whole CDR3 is CASSLVGLQETQYF.

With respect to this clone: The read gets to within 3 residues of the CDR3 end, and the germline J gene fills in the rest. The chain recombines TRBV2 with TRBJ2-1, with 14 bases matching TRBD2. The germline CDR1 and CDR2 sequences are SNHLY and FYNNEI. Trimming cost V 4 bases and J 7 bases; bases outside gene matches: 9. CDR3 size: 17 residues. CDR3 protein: CASSVLPGLAGENEQFF. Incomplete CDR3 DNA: TGTGCCAGCAGTGTGCTTCCGGGACTAGCGGGAGAAAATGAG.

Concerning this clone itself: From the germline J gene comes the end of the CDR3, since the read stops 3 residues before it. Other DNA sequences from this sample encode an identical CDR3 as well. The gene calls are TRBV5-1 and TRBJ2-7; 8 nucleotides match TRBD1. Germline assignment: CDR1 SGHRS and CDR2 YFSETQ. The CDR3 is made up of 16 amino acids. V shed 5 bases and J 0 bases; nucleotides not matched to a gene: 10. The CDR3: CASSSGQGSGSYEQYF. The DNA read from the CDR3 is TGCGCCAGCAGTTCCGGACAGGGCTCAGGCTCCTACGAG.

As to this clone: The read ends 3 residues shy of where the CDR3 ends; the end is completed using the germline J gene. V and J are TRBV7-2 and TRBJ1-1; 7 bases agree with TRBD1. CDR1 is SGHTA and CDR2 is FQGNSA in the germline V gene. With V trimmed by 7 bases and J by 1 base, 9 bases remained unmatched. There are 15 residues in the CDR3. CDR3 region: CASKRQGGGNTEAFF. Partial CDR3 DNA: TGTGCCAGCAAGAGACAGGGTGGAGGGAACACTGAA. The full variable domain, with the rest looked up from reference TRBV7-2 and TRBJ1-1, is GAGVSQSPSNKVTEKGKDVELRCDPISGHTALYWYRQSLGQGLEFLIYFQGNSAPDKSGLPSDRFSAERTGGSVSTLTIQRTQQEDSAVYLCASKRQGGGNTEAFFGQGTRLTVV.

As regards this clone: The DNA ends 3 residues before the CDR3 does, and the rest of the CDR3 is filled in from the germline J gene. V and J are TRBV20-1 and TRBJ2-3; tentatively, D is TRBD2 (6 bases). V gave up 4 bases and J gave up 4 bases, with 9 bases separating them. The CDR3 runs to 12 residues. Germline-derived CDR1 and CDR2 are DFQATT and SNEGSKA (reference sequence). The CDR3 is CSATPGADTQYF. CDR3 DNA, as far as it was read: TGCAGTGCTACCCCGGGGGCAGATACG.

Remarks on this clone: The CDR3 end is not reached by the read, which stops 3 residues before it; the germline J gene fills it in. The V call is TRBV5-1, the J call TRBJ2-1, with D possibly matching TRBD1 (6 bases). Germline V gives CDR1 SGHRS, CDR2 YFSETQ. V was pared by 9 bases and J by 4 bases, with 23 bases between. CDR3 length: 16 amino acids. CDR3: CATSGQTFLGYNEQFF. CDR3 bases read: TGCGCCACCTCGGGACAAACGTTCTTGGGTTACAATGAG.

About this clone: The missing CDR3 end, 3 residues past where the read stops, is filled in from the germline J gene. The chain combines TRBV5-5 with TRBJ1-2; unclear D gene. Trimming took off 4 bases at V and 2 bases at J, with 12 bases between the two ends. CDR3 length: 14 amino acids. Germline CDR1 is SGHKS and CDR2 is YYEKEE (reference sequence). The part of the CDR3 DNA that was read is TGTGCCAGCAGCGTCTTACCAGAAAACTATGGC. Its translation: CASSVLPENYG. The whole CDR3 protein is CASSVLPENYGYTF.

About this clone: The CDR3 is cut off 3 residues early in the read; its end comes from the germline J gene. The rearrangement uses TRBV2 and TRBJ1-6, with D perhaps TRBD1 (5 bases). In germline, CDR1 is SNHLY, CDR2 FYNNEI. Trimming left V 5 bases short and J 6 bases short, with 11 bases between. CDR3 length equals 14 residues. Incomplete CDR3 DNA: TGTGCCAGCAGTAAAGACAGATTTAATTCACCC. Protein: CASSKDRFNSP. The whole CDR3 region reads CASSKDRFNSPLHF.

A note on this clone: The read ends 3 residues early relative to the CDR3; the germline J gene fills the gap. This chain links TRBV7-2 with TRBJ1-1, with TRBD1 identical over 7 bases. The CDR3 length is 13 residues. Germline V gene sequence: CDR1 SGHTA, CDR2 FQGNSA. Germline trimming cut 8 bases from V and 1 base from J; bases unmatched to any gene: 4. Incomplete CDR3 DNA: TGTGCCAGCCGACAGGGTACGAACACTGAA. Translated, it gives CASRQGTNTE. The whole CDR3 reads CASRQGTNTEAFF.

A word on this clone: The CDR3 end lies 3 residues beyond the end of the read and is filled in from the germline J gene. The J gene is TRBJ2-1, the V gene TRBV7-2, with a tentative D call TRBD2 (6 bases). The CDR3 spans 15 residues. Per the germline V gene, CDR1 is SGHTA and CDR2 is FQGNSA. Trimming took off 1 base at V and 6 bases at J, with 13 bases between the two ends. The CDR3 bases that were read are TGTGCCAGCAGCTTAGGGCGGGGCGGGCGCAATGAG. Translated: CASSLGRGGRNE. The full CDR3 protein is CASSLGRGGRNEQFF.